This T cell receptor (beta chain) was recorded in a study of T-cell reconstitution after alpha-beta-depleted transplantation in children. The authors prepared the TCRbeta library with unique molecular identifiers. TCRdb used MiXCR to reprocess the PCR reads, holding one entry per CDR3 protein. The sample contains about 980,000 distinct CDR3 sequences, under 30% of which appear only once. V was cut by 3 bases and J by 2 bases, with 11 bases left in between. Germline loops: CDR1 KGHSH, CDR2 LQKENI. CDR3 length equals 14 residues. The rearrangement joins TRBV18 to TRBJ2-7; D is perhaps TRBD1 (5 bases). Specimen: PBMCs, mostly from graft donor cells, collected 360 days after TCRalphabeta/CD19-depleted stem cell transplant. This TCR was sampled from a boy under three years old who had a stem cell transplant for SCID, so the T cells may come from the graft donor. The CDR3 sequence is CASSPSRDTYEQYF. In DNA, the CDR3 is TGTGCCAGCTCACCCAGCAGGGATACCTACGAGCAGTACTTC.